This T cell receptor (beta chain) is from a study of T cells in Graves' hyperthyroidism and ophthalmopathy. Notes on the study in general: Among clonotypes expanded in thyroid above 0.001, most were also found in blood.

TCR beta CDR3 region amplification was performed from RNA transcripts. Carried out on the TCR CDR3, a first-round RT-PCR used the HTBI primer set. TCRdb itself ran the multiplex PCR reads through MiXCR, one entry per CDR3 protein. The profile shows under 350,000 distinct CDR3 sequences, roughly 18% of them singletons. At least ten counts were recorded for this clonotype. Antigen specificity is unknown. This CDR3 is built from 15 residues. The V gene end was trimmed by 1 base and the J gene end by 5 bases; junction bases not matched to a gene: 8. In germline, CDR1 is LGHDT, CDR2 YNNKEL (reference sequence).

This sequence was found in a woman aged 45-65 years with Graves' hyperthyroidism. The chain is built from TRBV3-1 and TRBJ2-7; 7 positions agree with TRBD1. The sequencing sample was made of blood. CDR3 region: CASSQGFTGADEQYF. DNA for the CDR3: TGTGCCAGCAGCCAAGGTTTCACAGGGGCTGACGAGCAGTACTTC.